This TCR beta chain was recorded in a study of T cells expressing NK-cell markers. The CDR3 covers 16 residues. CDR1 and CDR2 from the germline V gene are MNHEY and SMNVEV (reference sequence). TCRdb re-called the 5' RACE reads; every CDR3 protein appears as one record, without DNA. The sample has some 390,000 distinct CDR3 sequences. This chain links TRBV27 with TRBJ2-5; the D call of TRBD2 rests on TCRdb alone, since no DNA is present to check it. The sample comprised blood T cells: a sorted CD56 or NKG2C T cell subset, CD4+ or CD8+ T cells, or bulk PBMC T cells (not recorded which). This TCR came from a woman aged 50 to 65 in good health. The CDR3 protein is CASSTWTSGRVETQYF.